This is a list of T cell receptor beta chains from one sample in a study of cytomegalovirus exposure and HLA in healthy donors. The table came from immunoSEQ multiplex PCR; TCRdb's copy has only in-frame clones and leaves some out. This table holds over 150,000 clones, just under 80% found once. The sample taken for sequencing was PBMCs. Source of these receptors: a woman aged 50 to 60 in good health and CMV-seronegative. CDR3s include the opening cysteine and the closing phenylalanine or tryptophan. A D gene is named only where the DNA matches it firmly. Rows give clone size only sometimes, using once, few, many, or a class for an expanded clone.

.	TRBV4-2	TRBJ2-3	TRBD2	TGTGCCAGCAGCCAGGAGACTAGCGGGAGGATCACAGATACGCAGTATTTT	CASSQETSGRITDTQYF
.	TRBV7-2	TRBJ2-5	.	TGTGCCAGCAGCTTAGGCGGGGCTGGGGAGACCCAGTACTTC	CASSLGGAGETQYF
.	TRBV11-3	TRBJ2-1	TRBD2	TGTGCCAGCAGCGTCTATAGCGGGAGCCAAACTAGCTCCTACAATGAGCAGTTCTTC	CASSVYSGSQTSSYNEQFF
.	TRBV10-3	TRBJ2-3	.	TGTGCCACTTCACAGGGACACACAGATACGCAGTATTTT	CATSQGHTDTQYF
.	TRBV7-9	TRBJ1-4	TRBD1	TGTGCCAGCAGCATCGACGCGACAGGGACTTTAAACTTT	CASSIDATGTLNF
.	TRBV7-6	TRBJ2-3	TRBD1	TGTGCCAGCAGCTCAACTCCCCCGGGACAGATCACAGATACGCAGTATTTT	CASSSTPPGQITDTQYF
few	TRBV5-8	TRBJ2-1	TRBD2	TGTGCCAGCAGCTTCGCTAGCGGGACGCTCTCCTACAATGAGCAGTTCTTC	CASSFASGTLSYNEQFF
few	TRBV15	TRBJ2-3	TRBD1	TGTGCCACCAGCAGAGATAACGGACAGGGGAGCACAGATACGCAGTATTTT	CATSRDNGQGSTDTQYF
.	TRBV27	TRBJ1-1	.	TGTGCCAGCAGTTTTCAGGGGCGAGTTAGTACTGAAGCTTTCTTT	CASSFQGRVSTEAFF
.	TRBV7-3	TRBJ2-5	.	TGTGCCAGCAGAGAACAGGGAGGGGAGACCCAGTACTTC	CASREQGGETQYF
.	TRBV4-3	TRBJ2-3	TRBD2	TGCGCCAGCAGCCAAGAGGAGCGGGGGGCCGATACGCAGTATTTT	CASSQEERGADTQYF
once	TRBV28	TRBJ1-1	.	TGTGCCAGCAGTCCGGCTGACAGACCGGTGGCTTTCTTT	CASSPADRPVAFF
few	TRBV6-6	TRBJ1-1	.	TGTGCCAGCAGTTCCGGAGGGGGGGACACTGAAGCTTTCTTT	CASSSGGGDTEAFF
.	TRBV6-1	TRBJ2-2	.	TGTGCCAGCAGAGTACAGGGAAACACCGGGGAGCTGTTTTTT	CASRVQGNTGELFF
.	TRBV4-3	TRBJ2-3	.	TGCGCCAGCAGCCAAGATTCCGGAGTAGATACGCAGTATTTT	CASSQDSGVDTQYF
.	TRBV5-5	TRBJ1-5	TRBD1	TGTGCCAGCAGATCCGGGACAGGGGACAATCAGCCCCAGCATTTT	CASRSGTGDNQPQHF
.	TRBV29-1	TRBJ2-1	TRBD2	TGCAGCGTGCTCGGGACTAGCGGGTCCTACAATGAGCAGTTCTTC	CSVLGTSGSYNEQFF
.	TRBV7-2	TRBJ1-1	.	TGTGCCAGCAGCCCTGACAGGAACTTGAACACTGAAGCTTTCTTT	CASSPDRNLNTEAFF
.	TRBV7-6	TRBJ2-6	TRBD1	TGTGCCAGCAGCTTGCTTCCAGGGGGCTTTGGGGCCAACGTCCTGACTTTC	CASSLLPGGFGANVLTF
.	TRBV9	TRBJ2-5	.	TGTGCCAGCAGTCGTGAAGAGACCCAGTACTTC	CASSREETQYF
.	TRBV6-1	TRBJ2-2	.	TGTGCCAGCAGTGCCTCTGGACTACCCACCGGGGAGCTGTTTTTT	CASSASGLPTGELFF
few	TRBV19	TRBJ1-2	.	TGTGCCAGTAGACAGCCCGCTAACTATGGCTACACCTTC	CASRQPANYGYTF
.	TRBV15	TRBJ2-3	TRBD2	TGTGCCACCAGCAGAGATGCCGGGGGACTAGCGGGTCTCGGGCTCACAGATACGCAGTATTTT	CATSRDAGGLAGLGLTDTQYF
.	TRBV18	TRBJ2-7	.	TGTGCCAGCTCACCACCATCCACCTACGAGCAGTACTTC	CASSPPSTYEQYF
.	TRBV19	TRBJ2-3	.	TGTGCCAGTAGTATTAGCTTGGTAAGCACAGATACGCAGTATTTT	CASSISLVSTDTQYF
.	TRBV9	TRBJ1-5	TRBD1	TGTGCCAGCAACAGGGGGTTTAGCAATCAGCCCCAGCATTTT	CASNRGFSNQPQHF
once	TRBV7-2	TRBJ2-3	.	TGTGCCAGCAGCTTAGGCGGGGGCGCAGATACGCAGTATTTT	CASSLGGGADTQYF
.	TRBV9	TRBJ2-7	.	TGTGCCAGCAGCGCGAGGGAGGGGGACGGAAGAGCCTACGAGCAGTACTTC	CASSAREGDGRAYEQYF
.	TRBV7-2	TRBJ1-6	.	TGTGCCAGCAGCTTGCAACAGGGTCGTAATTCACCCCTCCACTTT	CASSLQQGRNSPLHF
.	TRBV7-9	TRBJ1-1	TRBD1	TGTGCCAGCAGCTTGCGTCCGGGACAGGGGTACGCCCTTCCCCTAGTAGCTTTCTTT	CASSLRPGQGYALPLVAFF
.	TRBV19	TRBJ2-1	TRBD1	TGTGCCACCCTCCGACAGGGTAGGGGTGAGCAGTTCTTC	CATLRQGRGEQFF
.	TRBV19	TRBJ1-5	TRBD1	TGTGCCAGTAGCACTCTCGACAGGGGGCATGAGCCCCAGCATTTT	CASSTLDRGHEPQHF
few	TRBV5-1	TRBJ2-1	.	TGCGCCAGCTTCGGGGGAAAGGGGAAATACAATGAGCAGTTCTTC	CASFGGKGKYNEQFF
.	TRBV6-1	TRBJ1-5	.	TGTGCCAGCCACCCCACTCCCAATCAGCCCCAGCATTTT	CASHPTPNQPQHF
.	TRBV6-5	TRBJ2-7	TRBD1	TGTGCCAGCAGCCCATGGGACAGGACCTCCTACGAGCAGTACTTC	CASSPWDRTSYEQYF
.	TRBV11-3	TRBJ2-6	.	TGTGCCAGCAGCTTAGGACACACCACGACCTGGGCCAACGTCCTGACTTTC	CASSLGHTTTWANVLTF
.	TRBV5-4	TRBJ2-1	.	TGTGCCAGCAGCCAGCCGACAGTGAACGAGCAGTTCTTC	CASSQPTVNEQFF
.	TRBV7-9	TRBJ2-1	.	TGTGCCAGCAGCCCTCAAGCGGAGTCGAGTGAGTTCTTC	CASSPQAESSEFF
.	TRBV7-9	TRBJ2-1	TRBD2	TGTGCCAGCAGCTTATGGGGAGGGTTTGGTTCCTACAATGAGCAGTTCTTC	CASSLWGGFGSYNEQFF
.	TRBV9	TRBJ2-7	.	TGTGCCAGCAGCGCCAACCCAGGGGACTACGAGCAGTACTTC	CASSANPGDYEQYF
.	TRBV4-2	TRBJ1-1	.	TGTGCCAGCAGCCAAGCTTGGGAGGGGCTTATGCGGGCTTTCTTT	CASSQAWEGLMRAFF
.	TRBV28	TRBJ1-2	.	TGTGCCAGCCGAAAAGGACAGCGCAGGAACTATGGCTACACCTTC	CASRKGQRRNYGYTF
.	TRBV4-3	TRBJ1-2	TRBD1	TGCGCCAGCAGCCAAGATCAAAGGACAGGGATCGACTATGGCTACACCTTC	CASSQDQRTGIDYGYTF
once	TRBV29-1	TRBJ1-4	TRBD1	TGCAGCGTTGAAGTTCAGGGGGCTGGTGAAAAACTGTTTTTT	CSVEVQGAGEKLFF
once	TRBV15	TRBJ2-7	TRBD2	TGTGCCACCAGCAGGGCGAGCGGGACGGACTACGAGCAGTACTTC	CATSRASGTDYEQYF
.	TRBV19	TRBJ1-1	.	TGTGCCAGTAGCACGCCGGGAGGGAACGGTAAAGCTTTCTTT	CASSTPGGNGKAFF
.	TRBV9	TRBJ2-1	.	TGTGCCAGCAGCGTAGCTAGGAACCTATACAATGAGCAGTTCTTC	CASSVARNLYNEQFF
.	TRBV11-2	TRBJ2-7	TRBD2	TGTGCCAGCAGCGTTAGCGGGAGCTCCTACGAGCAGTACTTC	CASSVSGSSYEQYF
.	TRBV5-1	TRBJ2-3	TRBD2	TGCGCCAGCAGCTCTGTTCTAGCGGGGCTTATAAACACAGATACGCAGTATTTT	CASSSVLAGLINTDTQYF
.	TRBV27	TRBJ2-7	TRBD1	TGTGCCAGCAGTCGGGACAGCTACTACGAGCAGTACTTC	CASSRDSYYEQYF
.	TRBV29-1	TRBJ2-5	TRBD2	TGCAGCGTGTCTAGCGGGGTCGAGACCCAGTACTTC	CSVSSGVETQYF
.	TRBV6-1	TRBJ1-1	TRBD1	TGTGCCAGCAGTGGTATACAGGGGGGATACACTGAAGCTTTCTTT	CASSGIQGGYTEAFF
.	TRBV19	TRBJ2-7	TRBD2	TGTGCCAGTAAGGGTAGCGGGATGGCGAGCTCCTACGAGCAGTACTTC	CASKGSGMASSYEQYF
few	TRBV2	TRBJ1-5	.	TGTGCCAGCAGTAACGGGGGTCGTCAGCCCCAGCATTTT	CASSNGGRQPQHF
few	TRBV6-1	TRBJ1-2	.	TGTGCCAGCAGTGTCTTGAAGGTCGGGGGGACTAACTATGGCTACACCTTC	CASSVLKVGGTNYGYTF
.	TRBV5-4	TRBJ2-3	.	TGTGCCAGCAGCCCACCAAGACAGAGGGGACTTTCCACAGATACGCAGTATTTT	CASSPPRQRGLSTDTQYF
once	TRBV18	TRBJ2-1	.	TGTGCCAGCTCACCCTTTCGGGACAACTCGTACAATGAGCAGTTCTTC	CASSPFRDNSYNEQFF
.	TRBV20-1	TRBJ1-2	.	TGCAGTGCCGGCTATGGCTACACCTTC	CSAGYGYTF
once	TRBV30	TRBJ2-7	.	TGTGCCCTGACAGGTCGCAACGAGCAGTACTTC	CALTGRNEQYF